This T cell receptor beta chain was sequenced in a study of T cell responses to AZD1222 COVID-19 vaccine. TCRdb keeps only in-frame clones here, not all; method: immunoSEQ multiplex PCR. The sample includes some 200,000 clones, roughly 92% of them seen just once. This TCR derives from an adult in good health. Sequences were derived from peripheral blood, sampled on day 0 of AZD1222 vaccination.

This CDR3 is CASSLWDRRGNTIYF. CDR3 nucleotides: TGTGCCAGCAGCCTTTGGGACAGGCGAGGAAACACCATATATTTT. The chain carries TRBV3-1 (or the pseudogene TRBV3-2) and TRBJ1-3; 8 bases line up with TRBD1. CDR1 and CDR2 from the germline V gene are LGHDT and YNNKEL (reference sequence). V lost 4 bases and J lost 4; bases outside the gene matches: 6. This CDR3 spans 15 amino acids.